One and the same sample provided the 15 T cell receptor beta chains below, sequenced in a study of blood T cell repertoires in COVID-19 (TCRdb year 2020). Library construction relied on the immunoSEQ multiplex PCR assay. TCRdb stores this immuneACCESS table with in-frame sequences only. Part of the clones is absent; in the studies checked, under half of the shortfall reflects unresolved V genes, and no reason is known for the rest. For this sample the table gives 200,000 to 250,000 clones, of which just under 90% were detected only once. The ten largest clonotypes hold 2% to 3% of the sample. Sequenced sample: peripheral blood. These receptors were taken from a man aged 25-45 years with COVID-19, enrolled during active disease.

The CDR3: CASSLRTSGRGTDTQYF. CDR3 bases: TGTGCCAGCAGTTTACGGACTAGCGGGAGAGGCACAGATACGCAGTATTTT. The chain combines TRBV27 with TRBJ2-3; 13 nucleotides agree with TRBD2. The CDR3 sequence is 17 residues long. The V gene end was trimmed by 2 bases and the J gene end by 1 base; junction bases not matched to a gene: 3. Germline lookup yields CDR1 MNHEY and CDR2 SMNVEV (reference sequence).

The chain links TRBV3-1 (or the pseudogene TRBV3-2) to TRBJ2-1; TRBD2 aligns across 9 bases. The CDR3 loop spans 19 amino acids. J lost 8 bases, V lost 1 base, and 18 bases had no gene match. CDR1 LGHDT and CDR2 YNNKEL come from the germline V gene (reference sequence). CDR3 in amino acids: CASSQGRGSAGGRHYEQFF. The CDR3 DNA reads TGTGCCAGCAGCCAAGGTAGGGGTAGCGCGGGGGGGCGCCACTATGAGCAGTTCTTC.

The V and J genes are TRBV28 and TRBJ1-1, with 8 positions matching TRBD1. This CDR3 has 15 residues. Germline loops: CDR1 MDHEN, CDR2 SYDVKM. J was trimmed by 3 bases and V by 6 bases; bases with no gene match: 9. Here the CDR3 reads CASSPDRDVDTEAFF. CDR3 nucleotides: TGTGCCAGCAGCCCGGACAGGGATGTTGACACTGAAGCTTTCTTT.

The chain employs TRBV5-4 and TRBJ1-3, with TRBD1 matching 9 bases. The CDR3 extends over 15 amino acids. V dropped 4 bases and J dropped 2; count of bases not matched to a gene: 4. The germline V gene has CDR1 SGHNT and CDR2 YYREEE (reference sequence). CDR3 sequence reads: CASSTGGLAGNTIYF. The DNA for the CDR3 is TGTGCCAGCAGCACAGGGGGCTTAGCTGGAAACACCATATATTTT.

V and J are TRBV5-4 and TRBJ2-1; D may be TRBD2 (6 bases). Trimming removed 4 bases at V and 9 bases at J, with 23 bases between. This CDR3 region has 16 residues. The V gene's germline CDR1 is SGHNT and CDR2 YYREEE (reference sequence). In nucleotides, the CDR3 is TGTGCCAGCAGCGCCCGAGCGGGCTATACCAGGAGTGAGCAGTTCTTC. This codes for CASSARAGYTRSEQFF.

V gene TRBV18 combines with J gene TRBJ1-1, with TRBD1 identical over 7 bases. Germline CDR1 and CDR2: KGHSH and LQKENI. J was trimmed by 10 bases and V by 3 bases; bases with no gene match: 14. This CDR3 is built from 15 residues. CDR3 amino acids: CASSPGQSGQGGAFF. The CDR3 nucleotides are TGTGCCAGCTCACCGGGACAGAGTGGTCAGGGCGGAGCTTTCTTT.

J is TRBJ2-7 and V is TRBV5-1; 7 bases agree with TRBD2. The CDR3 length is 14 residues. Germline CDR1 is SGHRS and CDR2 is YFSETQ. Trimming cost V 1 base and J 4 bases; bases outside gene matches: 5. The CDR3 bases are TGCGCCAGCAGCTTGTCGGGGGGTAGGTACGAGCAGTACTTC. Translation: CASSLSGGRYEQYF.

V and J are TRBV19 and TRBJ2-7; no clear D. This CDR3 is built from 13 residues. CDR1 and CDR2 from the germline V gene are LNHDA and SQIVND (reference sequence). V dropped 5 bases and J dropped 6 bases, with 14 bases sitting between them. CDR3 sequence: CASSPRLLVEQYF. The DNA for the CDR3 is TGTGCCAGTAGTCCTCGACTTCTTGTCGAGCAGTACTTC. The whole variable domain, remainder taken from reference TRBV19 and TRBJ2-7, is DGGITQSPKYLFRKEGQNVTLSCEQNLNHDAMYWYRQDPGQGLRLIYYSQIVNDFQKGDIAEGYSVSREKKESFPLTVTSAQKNPTAFYLCASSPRLLVEQYFGPGTRLTVT.

The gene calls are TRBV11-2 and TRBJ2-5; D possibly corresponds to TRBD1 (6 bases). V dropped 5 bases and J dropped 0 bases, with 13 bases sitting between them. The CDR3 consists of 15 residues. CDR1 SGHAT and CDR2 FQNNGV come from the germline V gene. The CDR3 nucleotides are TGTGCCAGCAGCCAAAGCGGACAGTACCAAGAGACCCAGTACTTC. Translated, it gives CASSQSGQYQETQYF.

The chain recombines TRBV7-8 with TRBJ2-3, with a possible D match to TRBD1 (5 bases). This CDR3 contains 16 residues. Germline V gives CDR1 SGHVS, CDR2 FQNEAQ. V lost 2 bases to trimming and J lost 0 bases, with 12 bases between them. The CDR3 spells CASSLILQASTDTQYF. The CDR3 DNA follows: TGTGCCAGCAGCTTAATTTTACAGGCTAGCACAGATACGCAGTATTTT.

This clone was seen a few times. The V gene is TRBV12-3 or TRBV12-4, the J gene TRBJ1-4; no firm D call. V dropped 2 bases and J dropped 5 bases, with 6 bases sitting between them. The CDR3 runs to 13 residues. CDR3 DNA: TGTGCCAGCAGTTTATGGGAGAATGAAAAACTGTTTTTT. This encodes CASSLWENEKLFF.

This chain uses TRBV6-5 with TRBJ1-2; TRBD1 agrees at 9 bases. CDR1 and CDR2 (germline): MNHEY, SVGAGI. This CDR3 comprises 13 residues. The junction had 5 bases not matched to a gene; V was cut back by 8 bases and J by 4 bases. Here the CDR3 reads CASGDRDRYGYTF. In DNA form, the CDR3 reads TGTGCCAGCGGGGACAGGGACCGCTATGGCTACACCTTC.

This clone appeared once. V is TRBV19 and J is TRBJ2-1; possibly TRBD2 for D (6 bases). The CDR3 extends over 14 amino acids. Trimming shortened V by 7 bases and J by 5 bases, and 15 bases separated the two germline ends. Germline CDR1 LNHDA, CDR2 SQIVND (reference sequence). The CDR3 bases are TGTGCCAGTAAATTTGCGGGACTCAACAATGAGCAGTTCTTC. This codes for CASKFAGLNNEQFF.

V is TRBV7-3 and J is TRBJ2-2; perhaps TRBD2 as D (6 bases). From germline, CDR1 is SGHTA and CDR2 FQGTGA. The CDR3 sequence is 14 residues long. The V and J ends lost 4 bases and 1 base respectively, with 7 bases between them. The CDR3 here is CASSWDLNTGELFF. In DNA, the CDR3 is TGTGCCAGCAGCTGGGACTTGAACACCGGGGAGCTGTTTTTT.

In its sample, this clone was seen once. The chain employs TRBV19 and TRBJ2-3, with D possibly TRBD2 on 7 matching bases. From germline, CDR1 is LNHDA and CDR2 SQIVND (reference sequence). V lost 5 bases to trimming and J lost 0 bases, with 18 bases between them. This CDR3 comprises 17 residues. CDR3 in DNA: TGTGCCAGTAGTCCGCATGGAGCGGGGACAAGCACAGATACGCAGTATTTT. Translated: CASSPHGAGTSTDTQYF.